The 12 T cell receptor beta chains below were found in one sample sequenced in a study of shared clonotypes between healthy human individuals. Measured with immunoSEQ multiplex PCR; TCRdb has only the in-frame clones, and not every one. The data contain more than 2 million clones, about 94% of them singletons. CD8 cells regarded as naive lacked CD45RO, were positively chosen for CCR7, and omitted terminally differentiated effector memory CD45RA+ cells. The sample taken for sequencing was naive CD8+ T cells from PBMCs. The origin of the receptors is a man aged 18 to 29 in good health. Some clones in this sample may be carry-over from other donors' samples.

This chain connects TRBV4-1 to TRBJ1-2, with D perhaps matching TRBD1 (6 bases). Germline V gives CDR1 MGHRA, CDR2 YSYEKL. V gave up 0 bases and J gave up 5 bases, with 22 bases separating them. The CDR3 spans 18 residues. The CDR3 loop reads CASSQDRSVSGGGYGYTF. DNA for the CDR3: TGCGCCAGCAGCCAAGATCGATCCGTGTCGGGGGGCGGATATGGCTACACCTTC.

The rearrangement links TRBV14 to TRBJ2-7, with no clear D. The CDR3 totals 14 residues. V lost 4 bases and J 6 bases, leaving 16 bases between the germline ends. Germline V gives CDR1 SGHDN, CDR2 FVKESK. This CDR3 is CASSPIPGIGEQYF. The CDR3 nucleotides read TGTGCCAGCAGCCCGATCCCGGGCATAGGCGAGCAGTACTTC. Full variable domain (outside the CDR3, taken from reference TRBV14 and TRBJ2-7): EAGVTQFPSHSVIEKGQTVTLRCDPISGHDNLYWYRRVMGKEIKFLLHFVKESKQDESGMPNNRFLAERTGGTYSTLKVQPAELEDSGVYFCASSPIPGIGEQYFGPGTRLTVT.

For this clone: At the DNA level, this CDR3 is encoded by other sequences in the same sample as well. The chain carries TRBV29-1 and TRBJ2-1; 11 nucleotides align to TRBD2. The CDR3 has 13 amino acids. Losses at the gene ends were 6 bases for V and 4 bases for J; bases not matched to a gene: 2. Germline V gives CDR1 SQVTM, CDR2 ANQGSEA. The CDR3 bases are TGCAGCGTGCGACTAGCGGGATACAATGAGCAGTTCTTC. It specifies CSVRLAGYNEQFF.

The chain has TRBV19 and TRBJ2-7; D may be TRBD2 (6 bases). Germline V gene data show CDR1 as LNHDA and CDR2 as SQIVND (reference sequence). Trimming took 5 bases from V and 1 from J, leaving 12 bases between them. CDR3 size: 14 residues. The CDR3 DNA follows: TGTGCCAGTAGTCCTTTAGCGGAATCCTACGAGCAGTACTTC. Its protein product is CASSPLAESYEQYF.

Details on this clone: One end of the junction is discordant with germline, which a read error may explain. The chain couples TRBV6-6 to TRBJ2-5; 9 bases map to TRBD1. The CDR3 covers 16 residues. The germline V gene has CDR1 MNHNY and CDR2 SVGAGI (reference sequence). CDR3 amino acids: CASTYRDRVGDGTQYF. The CDR3 coding sequence is TGTGCCAGCACTTACCGGGACAGGGTCGGGGACGGGACCCAGTACTTC.

As for this clone: This same CDR3 is encoded by further DNA sequences in the sample. The rearrangement uses TRBV28 and TRBJ1-2, with no clear D. The CDR3 extends over 11 amino acids. V gave up 5 bases and J gave up 5 bases, with 6 bases separating them. Germline CDR1 and CDR2: MDHEN and SYDVKM. This chain's CDR3 is CASSPGYGYTF. Here the CDR3 DNA reads TGTGCCAGCAGTCCAGGATATGGCTACACCTTC.

This rearrangement joins TRBV6-1 to TRBJ2-7; D may be TRBD1 or TRBD2 (5 bases each). Per germline, CDR1 MNHNS and CDR2 SASEGT. The CDR3 sequence is 13 residues long. V lost 6 bases and J lost 3, with 12 bases in between. CDR3 sequence reads: CASSPGTNYEQYF. The CDR3 nucleotides are TGTGCCAGCAGCCCCGGGACCAACTACGAGCAGTACTTC.

The chain is built from TRBV7-4 and TRBJ2-7; D tentatively reads TRBD1 or TRBD2 (6 bases each). Germline-derived CDR1 and CDR2 are SGHVT and SQSDAQ. The CDR3 is 15 amino acids. V was pared by 1 base and J by 5 bases, with 15 bases between. The CDR3 is CASSLVQGGSDEQYF. As DNA, the CDR3 is TGTGCCAGCAGCTTAGTGCAAGGGGGGTCCGACGAGCAGTACTTC. The full variable domain, rest sourced from reference TRBV7-4 and TRBJ2-7, is GAGVSQSPRYKVAKRGRDVALRCDSISGHVTLYWYRQTLGQGSEVLTYSQSDAQRDKSGRPSGRFSAERPERSVSTLKIQRTEQGDSAVYLCASSLVQGGSDEQYFGPGTRLTVT.

The rearrangement joins TRBV30 to TRBJ1-1; D is uncertain. The V gene's germline CDR1 is GTSNPN and CDR2 SVGIG (reference sequence). CDR3 size: 12 residues. Trimming cost V 3 bases and J 11 bases, with 16 bases left between them. The CDR3 coding sequence is TGTGCCTGGAGGCTAGGACCCCGGCAGGCTTTCTTT. Translation: CAWRLGPRQAFF.

This chain joins TRBV4-3 and TRBJ2-5; TRBD1 agrees at 8 bases. With 0 bases clipped from V and 4 bases from J, the junction kept 7 bases outside the gene matches. Germline V gene sequence: CDR1 LGHNA, CDR2 YSLEER. The CDR3 length is 16 residues. The CDR3 DNA reads TGCGCCAGCAGCCAAGATCGCAGGGGGCTGGGAGAGACCCAGTACTTC. This codes for CASSQDRRGLGETQYF.

The gene calls are TRBV7-9 and TRBJ2-7, with 8 bases identical to TRBD2. J was trimmed by 0 bases and V by 2 bases; bases with no gene match: 6. Germline V CDR1 and CDR2: SEHNR, FQNEAQ (reference sequence). The CDR3 extends over 16 amino acids. The CDR3 spells CASSLLTSGISYEQYF. The CDR3, as DNA: TGTGCCAGCAGCTTACTAACTAGCGGCATCTCCTACGAGCAGTACTTC.

In this sample, this clone turned up once. The rearrangement links TRBV9 to TRBJ2-7; 7 bases are a match to TRBD2. Germline V gene lookup returns CDR1 SGDLS and CDR2 YYNGEE. Trimming took 7 bases from V and 5 from J; bases not matched to a gene: 3. The CDR3 totals 11 residues. The CDR3 nucleotides read TGTGCCAGCGGGAGGGCGAACGAGCAGTACTTC. Encoded protein: CASGRANEQYF.